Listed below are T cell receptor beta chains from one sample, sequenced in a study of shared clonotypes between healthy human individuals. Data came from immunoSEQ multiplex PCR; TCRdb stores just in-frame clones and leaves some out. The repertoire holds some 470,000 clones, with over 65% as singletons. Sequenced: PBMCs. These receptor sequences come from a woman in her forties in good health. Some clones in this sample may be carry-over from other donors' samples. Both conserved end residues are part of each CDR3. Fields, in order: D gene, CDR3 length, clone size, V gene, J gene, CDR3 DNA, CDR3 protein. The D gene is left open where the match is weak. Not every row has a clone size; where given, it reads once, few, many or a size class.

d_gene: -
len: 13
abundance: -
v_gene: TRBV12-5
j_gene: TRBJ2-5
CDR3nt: TGTGCTAGTGCCGCCGACATCCAAGAGACCCAGTACTTC
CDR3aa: CASAADIQETQYF

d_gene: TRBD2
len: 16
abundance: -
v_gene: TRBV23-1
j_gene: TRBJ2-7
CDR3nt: TGCGCCAGCAGTCCCATCGGGGGACTAGCGGGATGGGAGCAGTACTTC
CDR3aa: CASSPIGGLAGWEQYF

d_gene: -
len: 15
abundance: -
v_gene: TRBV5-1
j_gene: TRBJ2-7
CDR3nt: TGCGCCAGCAGCGCCTCCAGTAGCGGAACCTACGAGCAGTACTTC
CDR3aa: CASSASSSGTYEQYF

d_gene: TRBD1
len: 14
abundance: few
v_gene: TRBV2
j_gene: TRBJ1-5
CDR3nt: TGTGCCAGCAGTCCGGACAGGGTCAATCAGCCCCAGCATTTT
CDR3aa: CASSPDRVNQPQHF

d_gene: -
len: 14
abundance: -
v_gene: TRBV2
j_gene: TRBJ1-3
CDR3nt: TGTGCCAGCAGGAGGGACCTCTCTGGAAACACCATATATTTT
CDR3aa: CASRRDLSGNTIYF

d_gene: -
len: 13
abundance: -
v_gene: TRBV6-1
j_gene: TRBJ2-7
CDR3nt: TGTGCCAGCAGTTCGGGGGTCCGACACGAGCAGTACTTC
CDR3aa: CASSSGVRHEQYF

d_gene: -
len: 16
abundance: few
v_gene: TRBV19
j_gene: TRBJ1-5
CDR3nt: TGTGCCAGTAGTATAAGCTTGTCAGTGAGCAATCAGCCCCAGCATTTT
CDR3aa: CASSISLSVSNQPQHF

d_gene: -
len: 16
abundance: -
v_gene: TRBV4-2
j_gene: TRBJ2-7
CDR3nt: TGTGCCAGCAGCCAATTTCCGGAGGGGGCTAGCGACGAGCAGTACTTC
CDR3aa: CASSQFPEGASDEQYF

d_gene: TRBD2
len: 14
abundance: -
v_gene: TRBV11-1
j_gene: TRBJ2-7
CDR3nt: TGTGCCAGCACCGTGACTAGCGGGCCCTACGAGCAGTACTTC
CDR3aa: CASTVTSGPYEQYF

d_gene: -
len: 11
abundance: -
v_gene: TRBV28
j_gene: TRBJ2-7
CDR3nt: TGTGCCAGCAGTCCGGGGGACGAGCAGTACTTC
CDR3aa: CASSPGDEQYF

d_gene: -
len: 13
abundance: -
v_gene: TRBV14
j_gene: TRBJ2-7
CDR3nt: TGTGCCAGCAGCCAAGGCAGGGGTGGCGAGCAGTACTTC
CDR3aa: CASSQGRGGEQYF

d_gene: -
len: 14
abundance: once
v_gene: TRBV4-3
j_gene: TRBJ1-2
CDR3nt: TGCGCCACTTCGGCGCGAACAGAACGCGATGGCTACACCTTC
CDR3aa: CATSARTERDGYTF

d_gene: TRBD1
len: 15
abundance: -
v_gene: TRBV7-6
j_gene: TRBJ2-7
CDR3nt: TGTGCCAGCAGCCTTTCCGGGACAGGCTCCTACGAGCAGTACTTC
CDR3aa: CASSLSGTGSYEQYF

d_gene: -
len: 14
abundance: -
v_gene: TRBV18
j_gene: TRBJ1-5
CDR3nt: TGTGCCAGCTCACTCACAGGGATCAATCAGCCCCAGCATTTT
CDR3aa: CASSLTGINQPQHF

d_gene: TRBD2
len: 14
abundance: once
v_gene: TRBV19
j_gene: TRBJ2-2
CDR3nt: TGTGCCAGTTGGCGGGAGGGCGACACCGGGGAGCTGTTTTTT
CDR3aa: CASWREGDTGELFF

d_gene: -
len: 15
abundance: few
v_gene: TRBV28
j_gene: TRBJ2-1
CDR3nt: TGTGCCAGCAGTTCCAGGAGGAGCTCCTACAATGAGCAGTTCTTC
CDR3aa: CASSSRRSSYNEQFF

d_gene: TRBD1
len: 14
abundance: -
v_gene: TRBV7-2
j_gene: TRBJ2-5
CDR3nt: TGTGCCAGCAGCTCGGACAGGTCCGCGGAGACCCAGTACTTC
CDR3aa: CASSSDRSAETQYF

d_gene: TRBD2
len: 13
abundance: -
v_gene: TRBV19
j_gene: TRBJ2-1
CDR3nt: TGTGCCACCCGGGGACTAGCCCCCCATGAGCAGTTCTTC
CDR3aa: CATRGLAPHEQFF

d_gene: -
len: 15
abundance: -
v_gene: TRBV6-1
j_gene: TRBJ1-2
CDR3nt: TGTGCCAGCAGTGATCCACAGGGAGCCCTTTATGGCTACACCTTC
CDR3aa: CASSDPQGALYGYTF

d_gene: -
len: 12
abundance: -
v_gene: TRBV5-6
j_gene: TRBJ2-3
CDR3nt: TGTGCCAGCAGCTTGGAGACGGATACGCAGTATTTT
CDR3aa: CASSLETDTQYF

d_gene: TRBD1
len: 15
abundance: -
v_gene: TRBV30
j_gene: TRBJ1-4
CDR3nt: TGTGCCTGGCGTCCCGGGACAGGGTGGGATGAAAAACTGTTTTTT
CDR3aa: CAWRPGTGWDEKLFF

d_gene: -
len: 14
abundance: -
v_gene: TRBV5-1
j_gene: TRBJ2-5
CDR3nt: TGCGCCAGCAGCTTGGGAAGGTCCCAAGAGACCCAGTACTTC
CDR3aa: CASSLGRSQETQYF

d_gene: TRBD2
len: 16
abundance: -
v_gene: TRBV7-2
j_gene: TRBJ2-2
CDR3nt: TGTGCCAGCAGCTCCAGACTAGCGGTGAACACCGGGGAGCTGTTTTTT
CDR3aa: CASSSRLAVNTGELFF

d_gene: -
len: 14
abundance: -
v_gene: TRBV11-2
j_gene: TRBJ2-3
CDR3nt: TGTGCCAGCAGCTTAGGGGCGCACACAGATACGCAGTATTTT
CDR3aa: CASSLGAHTDTQYF

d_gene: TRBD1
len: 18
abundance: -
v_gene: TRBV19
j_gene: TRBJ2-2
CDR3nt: TGTGCCAGTAGTCCGGGACAGGGACTATTAGCGAACACCGGGGAGCTGTTTTTT
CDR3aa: CASSPGQGLLANTGELFF